This is a list of T cell receptor beta chains from one sample in a study of control samples from healthy donors and cancer patients. Some clones are missing from TCRdb's copy, which holds only in-frame ones; the method was immunoSEQ multiplex PCR. The table records about 120,000 clones, over 90% of them present only once. Sequenced: blood. These receptors originate from a man aged 25 to 40 in good health. Both conserved end residues are part of each CDR3. D genes are given only for firm matches. A row's size may be missing; if present it is once, few, many or a size class.

V	size	D	J	DNA	CDR3
TRBV7-2	NA	NA	TRBJ2-1	TGTGCCAGCAGCTTATATCCGGAACCTCAGTTCTTC	CASSLYPEPQFF
TRBV5-1	once	NA	TRBJ2-2	TGCGCCAGCAGCGAGGGCATCACCGGGGAGCTGTTTTTT	CASSEGITGELFF
TRBV6-2/TRBV6-3	NA	NA	TRBJ1-3	TGTGCCAGCAGCCCTAGCGTGGGGGAGTCTGGAAACACCATATATTTT	CASSPSVGESGNTIYF
TRBV5-1	NA	TRBD2	TRBJ2-3	TGCGCCAGCAGCTTGGGAAAAGCGGCTAGCGGCCCGAACACAGATACGCAGTATTTT	CASSLGKAASGPNTDTQYF
TRBV28	once	TRBD1	TRBJ1-4	TGTGCCAGCAGTGGGGGACAGTATCGGGAAAAACTGTTTTTT	CASSGGQYREKLFF
TRBV5-1	NA	NA	TRBJ2-7	TGCGCCAGCAGCTTGGGGACGGCCTCCTACGAGCAGTACTTC	CASSLGTASYEQYF
TRBV27	NA	NA	TRBJ1-6	TGTGCCAGCAGTATCCGACCTTGGCATAATTCACCCCTCCACTTT	CASSIRPWHNSPLHF
TRBV11-2	NA	NA	TRBJ1-1	TGTGCCAGCAGCTTAACAGGGAATGAAGCTTTCTTT	CASSLTGNEAFF
TRBV6-5	NA	NA	TRBJ1-2	TGTGCCAGCAGTTCCCCTGGACTTGGGGGCTACACCTTC	CASSSPGLGGYTF
TRBV7-6	NA	NA	TRBJ2-6	TGTGCCAGCAGCCTTGACCTAGCTAAGACTGGGGCCAACGTCCTGACTTTC	CASSLDLAKTGANVLTF
TRBV19	once	TRBD2	TRBJ2-6	TGTGCCAGTAGTAGCGGGGGGTGGTCCTCCGGGGCCAACGTCCTGACTTTC	CASSSGGWSSGANVLTF
TRBV20-1	NA	NA	TRBJ1-1	TGCAGTGCTAGTCGGACGAACACTGAAGCTTTCTTT	CSASRTNTEAFF
TRBV2	NA	NA	TRBJ2-1	TGTGCCAGCAGTGATAGCAGTTGGGGTGAGCAGTTCTTC	CASSDSSWGEQFF
TRBV5-4	NA	NA	TRBJ2-2	TGTGCCAGCAGCCCACAGGGAGCGAACACCGGGGAGCTGTTTTTT	CASSPQGANTGELFF
TRBV5-1	NA	TRBD1	TRBJ1-2	TGCGCCAGCAGCTTGCCACGATTCCTCCCGGGACAGGCAGGGTACAGTAACTATGGCTACACCTTC	CASSLPRFLPGQAGYSNYGYTF
TRBV12-3/TRBV12-4	once	NA	TRBJ1-2	TGTGCCAGCAGTACCACTTATGGCTACACCTTC	CASSTTYGYTF
TRBV7-9	NA	TRBD1	TRBJ1-5	TGTGCCAGCAGCTCAGCGGGACAGGACAATCAGCCCCAGCATTTT	CASSSAGQDNQPQHF
TRBV9	NA	TRBD2	TRBJ2-5	TGTGCCAGCAGCCGGACTAGCGGGGACGGGACCCAGTACTTC	CASSRTSGDGTQYF
TRBV24-1	NA	NA	TRBJ1-2	TGTGCCACCAGTGATTTGACCGCCGGGTATGGCTACACCTTC	CATSDLTAGYGYTF
TRBV28	NA	TRBD1	TRBJ1-5	TGTGCCAGCAGTTACAGCTGGACAGGGAGCAATCAGCCCCAGCATTTT	CASSYSWTGSNQPQHF
TRBV19	NA	NA	TRBJ1-6	TGTGCCAGTACCTGGGGGGTAGAGCACTATAATTCACCCCTCCACTTT	CASTWGVEHYNSPLHF
TRBV2	NA	NA	TRBJ1-1	TGTGCCAGAGGGACACCCGAAGCTTTCTTT	CARGTPEAFF
TRBV27	NA	TRBD1	TRBJ1-1	TGTGCCGCCCGGACAGGGCAGAACACTGAAGCTTTCTTT	CAARTGQNTEAFF
TRBV7-9	NA	NA	TRBJ2-3	TGTGCCAGCAGCTTATCTGCCGGATTGGGCACAGATACGCAGTATTTT	CASSLSAGLGTDTQYF
TRBV24-1	NA	TRBD2	TRBJ2-3	TGTGCCACCTCCCACCCGGGACTAGCGGGGGTCATGAGCACAGATACGCAGTATTTT	CATSHPGLAGVMSTDTQYF